The 14 T cell receptor beta chains listed next were all sequenced from one sample in a study of T cell responses to AZD1222 COVID-19 vaccine (TCRdb year 2021). Libraries came from the immunoSEQ multiplex PCR assay. TCRdb provides this immuneACCESS table in a form limited to in-frame rearrangements. Some clones are lacking; in checked studies, under half of them reflect an unresolved V gene, and why the rest are absent is not known. The sample has some 95,000 clones on record, roughly 90% of them singletons. 2.8% of the sample goes to the ten largest clones. The time point label on this specimen signifies: baseline before first vaccination. The sample's treatment or condition label, in plain terms: meningococcal conjugate vaccine given as trial control. Source: peripheral blood, taken on day 0 of MenACWY control vaccination. Source of these receptors: an adult in good health.

This chain connects TRBV12-3 or TRBV12-4 to TRBJ1-5; the D gene is possibly TRBD1 (6 bases). The CDR3 is made up of 13 amino acids. With 7 bases removed from V and 2 bases from J, the gap between germline ends came to 9 bases. CDR3 in amino acids: CASTPGGNQPQHF. CDR3 bases: TGTGCCAGCACCCCAGGGGGCAATCAGCCCCAGCATTTT.

The genes are TRBV5-1 and TRBJ2-5; 11 bases match TRBD2. Germline CDR1 reads SGHRS; CDR2 reads YFSETQ. The CDR3 extends over 15 amino acids. V gave up 3 bases and J gave up 4 bases; unmatched junction bases: 5. The CDR3, as DNA: TGCGCCAGCAGCTCTCTAGCGGGGGGCCCAGAGACCCAGTACTTC. Residues: CASSSLAGGPETQYF.

The chain recombines TRBV6-5 with TRBJ2-1; no clear D gene. Trimming removed 0 bases from V and 1 base from J, with 4 bases in between. Germline V CDR1 and CDR2: MNHEY, SVGAGI. CDR3 length: 14 residues. The CDR3 here is CASSYSSSYNEQFF. As DNA, the CDR3 is TGTGCCAGCAGTTACTCCTCTTCCTACAATGAGCAGTTCTTC.

CDR3 coding DNA: TGTGCCAGCAGTTTGCCGCAGGGGGGTCTCCAAGAGACCCAGTACTTC. Protein sequence: CASSLPQGGLQETQYF. The chain is built from TRBV28 and TRBJ2-5, with D maybe TRBD1 (7 bases). The V gene lost 3 bases and the J gene lost 1 base, with 15 bases spanning the gap. Germline loops: CDR1 MDHEN, CDR2 SYDVKM. The CDR3 extends over 16 amino acids.

The rearrangement links TRBV7-2 to TRBJ2-1; TRBD2 agrees at 10 bases. The V gene end was trimmed by 1 base and the J gene end by 1 base; junction bases not matched to a gene: 1. CDR3 length equals 16 residues. CDR1 and CDR2 from the germline V gene are SGHTA and FQGNSA. The CDR3 nucleotides are TGTGCCAGCAGCTTAGGTAGCGGGGGGTCCTACAATGAGCAGTTCTTC. This translates into CASSLGSGGSYNEQFF.

This clone was counted a single time. J is TRBJ2-3 and V is TRBV3-1 (or the pseudogene TRBV3-2); 10 nucleotides agree with TRBD2. The J segment lost 5 bases and the V segment lost 1 base, leaving 9 bases of the junction unmatched. Germline V gene data show CDR1 as LGHDT and CDR2 as YNNKEL (reference sequence). The CDR3 covers 17 residues. The chain's CDR3 is CASSQARFSGGRDTQYF. For the CDR3, the DNA is TGTGCCAGCAGCCAAGCACGATTTAGCGGGGGGAGAGATACGCAGTATTTT.

J is TRBJ1-1 and V is TRBV3-1 (or the pseudogene TRBV3-2); no reliable D call. The CDR3 runs 14 residues. From germline, CDR1 is LGHDT and CDR2 YNNKEL (reference sequence). V lost 4 bases and J lost 1, with 10 bases in between. CDR3 in amino acids: CASSRGRSNTEAFF. In DNA form, the CDR3 reads TGTGCCAGCAGCCGAGGACGGTCGAACACTGAAGCTTTCTTT.

The chain links TRBV7-2 to TRBJ1-6, with a possible D match to TRBD1 (6 bases). Trimming took off 0 bases at V and 7 bases at J, with 7 bases between the two ends. The CDR3 totals 14 residues. Germline V gives CDR1 SGHTA, CDR2 FQGNSA. CDR3 DNA: TGTGCCAGCAGCTTAGCAGGACAGAATTCACCCCTCCACTTT. Translation gives CASSLAGQNSPLHF.

The chain is built from TRBV27 and TRBJ1-1; 9 positions agree with TRBD1. Germline trimming cut 5 bases from V and 1 base from J; bases unmatched to any gene: 5. There are 15 residues in the CDR3. Looked up from germline, CDR1 is MNHEY and CDR2 is SMNVEV (reference sequence). Here the CDR3 reads CASSPGQGTNTEAFF. The CDR3 bases are TGTGCCAGCAGTCCAGGACAGGGGACGAACACTGAAGCTTTCTTT.

This chain connects TRBV19 to TRBJ2-5, with D tentatively TRBD1 or TRBD2 (5 bases each). The V and J ends lost 9 bases and 2 bases respectively, with 10 bases between them. CDR3 length: 12 amino acids. CDR1 and CDR2 (germline): LNHDA, SQIVND (reference sequence). The CDR3 region has the DNA TGTGCCAGCGGGACGGTTCAAGAGACCCAGTACTTC. It encodes CASGTVQETQYF.

This chain links TRBV15 with TRBJ2-1; D may be TRBD1 or TRBD2 (5 bases each). V dropped 0 bases and J dropped 15 bases, with 15 bases sitting between them. Per the germline V gene, CDR1 is LNHNV and CDR2 is YYDKDF (reference sequence). The CDR3 is 13 amino acids. For the CDR3, the DNA is TGTGCCACCAGCAGAGAGAGGGGCAGGGCGCTGTTCTTC. This encodes CATSRERGRALFF.

The V gene is TRBV9, the J gene TRBJ2-1; 10 nucleotides match TRBD2. Unmatched junction bases numbered 5, after V lost 3 bases and J lost 2 bases. The germline V gene has CDR1 SGDLS and CDR2 YYNGEE. The CDR3 consists of 16 residues. The CDR3 here is CASSASGGGAYNEQFF. The CDR3 nucleotides read TGTGCCAGCAGCGCGAGCGGGGGGGGAGCCTACAATGAGCAGTTCTTC. The full variable domain, its missing parts supplied by reference TRBV9 and TRBJ2-1, is DSGVTQTPKHLITATGQRVTLRCSPRSGDLSVYWYQQSLDQGLQFLIQYYNGEERAKGNILERFSAQQFPDLHSELNLSSLELGDSALYFCASSASGGGAYNEQFFGPGTRLTVL.

The J gene is TRBJ1-1, the V gene TRBV18; 7 bases agree with TRBD1. The CDR3 is made up of 15 amino acids. Germline V gene lookup returns CDR1 KGHSH and CDR2 LQKENI. V lost 7 bases to trimming and J lost 5 bases; unmatched junction nucleotides: 13. In nucleotides, the CDR3 is TGTGCCAGCTTCCCCGGGCAGGGGGGTAGGACTGAAGCTTTCTTT. It encodes CASFPGQGGRTEAFF.

This rearrangement joins TRBV4-3 to TRBJ2-5; D remains unclear. Germline CDR1 and CDR2: LGHNA and YSLEER. This CDR3 is 14 amino acids long. V lost 1 base, J lost 2 bases, and 8 bases lay in between. This CDR3 reads CASSQAAIQETQYF. The CDR3 region has the DNA TGCGCCAGCAGCCAAGCGGCCATTCAAGAGACCCAGTACTTC.